This T cell receptor (beta chain) came from a study of regulatory T cells in long-lasting Graves disease. Overall study: Antithyroid drug use was under 3 months in newly diagnosed Graves' patients. Study-wide findings and caveats: New patients shared over 900 public clonotypes, and persistent patients shared more, with over 2,500. When disease was persistent, TRBV28, TRBJ1-2 and TRBJ2-5 were the favored segments.

Germline-derived CDR1 and CDR2 are DFQATT and SNEGSKA (reference sequence). The CDR3 has 15 amino acids. The ends were cut back, 6 bases at V and 0 bases at J, with 18 bases in the middle. Regarding time point: newly diagnosed GD, antithyroid drugs for less than 3 months. Making the TCR library involved RNA that had been extracted from PBMCs. Each patient gave approximately 9.2 milliliters of EDTA-anticoagulated peripheral blood. Sequencing libraries for TCR beta were prepared with iRepertoire HTBI primers and Arm-PCR of CDR3 regions. Via MiXCR, TCRdb re-called the multiplex PCR reads, giving one row per CDR3 protein. The table includes approximately 250,000 distinct CDR3 sequences, roughly 18% detected once. Worth noting for this clonotype: Its cognate antigen is unknown.

This sequence joins TRBV20-1 and TRBJ2-7; D might be TRBD2 (7 bases). Sequencing was performed on peripheral blood mononuclear cells (PBMCs), taken at new diagnosis, from a patient treated with antithyroid drugs. The TCR comes from a female donor with Graves disease. The CDR3 spells CSAPPRAGASYEQYF. As DNA, the CDR3 is TGCAGTGCCCCGCCCAGGGCGGGGGCCTCCTACGAGCAGTACTTC.